Listed below are T cell receptor beta chains from one sample, sequenced in a study of T-cell memory formation after mild COVID-19. In TCRdb, the 5' RACE reads were re-called with MiXCR into one record per CDR3 protein. The sample yields hundreds of thousands of distinct CDR3 sequences, less than 20% seen once. The sequenced material came from PBMCs or a T cell subset sorted from them (not recorded which). These receptors were taken from an adult woman who had mild COVID-19 (a few samples of this study predate the infection). Cell type and time point are not known. Both conserved end residues are part of each CDR3. The D gene is left open where the match is weak. A clone size is listed for some rows: how often the clone was seen (once, few, many), or a class if it is expanded.

cdr3_aa: CASSLAGQGEGTQYF
cdr3_nt: TGCGCCAGCAGCTTGGCCGGACAGGGTGAAGGGACCCAGTACTTC
d_call: TRBD1
clone_size: -
j_call: TRBJ2-5
v_call: TRBV5-1

cdr3_aa: CASSYSSGRLGNEQYF
cdr3_nt: TGTGCCAGCAGTTACTCTTCAGGGAGATTGGGAAACGAGCAGTACTTC
d_call: -
clone_size: -
j_call: TRBJ2-7
v_call: TRBV6-5

cdr3_aa: CASSLEGGQNNQPQHF
cdr3_nt: TGTGCCAGCAGCTTAGAGGGGGGACAGAATAATCAGCCCCAGCATTTT
d_call: TRBD1
clone_size: -
j_call: TRBJ1-5
v_call: TRBV7-6

cdr3_aa: CASSETIAGSYNEQFF
cdr3_nt: TGTGCCAGCAGTGAAACTATAGCGGGGTCGTACAATGAGCAGTTCTTC
d_call: TRBD2
clone_size: -
j_call: TRBJ2-1
v_call: TRBV6-1

cdr3_aa: CASSETGPFYEQYF
cdr3_nt: TGCGCCAGCAGCGAGACCGGGCCTTTCTACGAGCAGTACTTC
d_call: -
clone_size: -
j_call: TRBJ2-7
v_call: TRBV5-1

cdr3_aa: CSTRDSFNQPQHF
cdr3_nt: TGCAGCACCCGGGACAGCTTCAATCAGCCCCAGCATTTT
d_call: TRBD1
clone_size: -
j_call: TRBJ1-5
v_call: TRBV29-1

cdr3_aa: CASTPTAGVTDTQYF
cdr3_nt: TGTGCCAGCACCCCAACAGCGGGGGTAACAGATACGCAGTATTTT
d_call: TRBD2
clone_size: few
j_call: TRBJ2-3
v_call: TRBV7-3

cdr3_aa: CASSWDSSSYEQYF
cdr3_nt: TGTGCCAGCAGCTGGGACTCCAGTTCCTACGAGCAGTACTTC
d_call: -
clone_size: -
j_call: TRBJ2-7
v_call: TRBV5-6

cdr3_aa: CSVVSQYEQYF
cdr3_nt: TGCAGCGTTGTTAGTCAGTACGAGCAGTACTTC
d_call: -
clone_size: -
j_call: TRBJ2-7
v_call: TRBV29-1

cdr3_aa: CASSQDYGSYNEQFF
cdr3_nt: TGCGCCAGCAGCCAAGATTACGGATCCTACAATGAGCAGTTCTTC
d_call: -
clone_size: -
j_call: TRBJ2-1
v_call: TRBV4-3

cdr3_aa: CASSSRGLNTGELFF
cdr3_nt: TGTGCCAGCAGCTCCAGGGGGCTGAACACCGGGGAGCTGTTTTTT
d_call: TRBD1
clone_size: -
j_call: TRBJ2-2
v_call: TRBV5-5

cdr3_aa: CASSRRGGSTDTQYF
cdr3_nt: TGTGCCAGCAGTCGGAGGGGGGGAAGCACAGATACGCAGTATTTT
d_call: -
clone_size: -
j_call: TRBJ2-3
v_call: TRBV6-6

cdr3_aa: CASTLGRGQALPQHF
cdr3_nt: TGTGCCAGCACCCTCGGTAGGGGACAGGCCCTGCCCCAGCATTTT
d_call: TRBD1
clone_size: -
j_call: TRBJ1-5
v_call: TRBV12-3/TRBV12-4

cdr3_aa: CSATNVRSPVETQYF
cdr3_nt: TGCAGCGCTACGAACGTCCGGAGCCCGGTGGAGACCCAGTACTTC
d_call: -
clone_size: few
j_call: TRBJ2-5
v_call: TRBV29-1

cdr3_aa: CASRQVVGELFF
cdr3_nt: TGTGCCAGCAGACAGGTGGTCGGGGAGCTGTTTTTT
d_call: -
clone_size: -
j_call: TRBJ2-2
v_call: TRBV7-6